This record concerns one TCR beta chain sequence. The antigen remains undetermined. The sample originates from a study of Ad26.COV2.S vaccination and SARS-CoV-2 variants. Across the whole study: Donor allocation was to the COV1001 Ad26.COV2.S trial arm. Study findings and constraints: Estimates derived from TCR breadth and depth analyses may have underestimated total T cell responses.

Method: immunoSEQ multiplex PCR; TCRdb's copy keeps in-frame clones and lacks some. Of more than 300,000 clones listed, 85% to 90% are singletons. In germline, CDR1 is SEHNR, CDR2 FQNEAQ (reference sequence). CDR3 length: 18 amino acids. V was shortened by 4 bases and J by 0 bases, with 19 bases between the two germline ends. Treatment here: around 19 received Ad26.COV2.S at low or high dose, single or two shots; roughly 5 received placebo; per-sample allocation not given. Collection of samples fell on day 63 after the first vaccine or placebo injection. The sequence came from a person between 18 and 65 years old who received the Ad26.COV2.S COVID-19 vaccine or a placebo. The V gene is TRBV7-9, the J gene TRBJ2-4; D gene unclear. Sequenced here: peripheral blood, sampled in a trial of Ad26.COV2.S vaccine versus placebo. CDR3 DNA sequence: TGTGCCAGCAGCTCTACCATTGACACGATTCTAGCCAAAAACATTCAGTACTTC. This codes for CASSSTIDTILAKNIQYF.